One T cell receptor beta chain is described in this entry. The Seattle patients joined while their infection was active and were tracked longitudinally afterward. Germline V lookup: CDR1 SGHTS, CDR2 YDEGEE. Trimming left V 0 bases short and J 2 bases short, with 8 bases between. This CDR3 is built from 15 residues. The source of the sample is a study of blood T cell repertoires in COVID-19. About the research overall: The United States, Italy and Spain provided the acute and convalescent COVID-19 samples.

In the original workflow: Amplification of reference gene primers provided the estimated nucleated cell counts. TCRdb keeps only in-frame clones here, not all; method: immunoSEQ multiplex PCR. That table gives V, J and clone size, and the DNA gave D and trimming. In the table there are 120,000 to 150,000 clones, 75% to 90% of which are singletons. The V call is TRBV5-8, the J call TRBJ2-2, with D perhaps TRBD2 (6 bases). The sequencing input was peripheral blood. The sequence was collected from a woman in her sixties with COVID-19, enrolled during active disease. The CDR3 sequence: CASSLGGANTGELFF. The DNA for the CDR3 is TGTGCCAGCAGCTTGGGCGGGGCCAACACCGGGGAGCTGTTTTTT.